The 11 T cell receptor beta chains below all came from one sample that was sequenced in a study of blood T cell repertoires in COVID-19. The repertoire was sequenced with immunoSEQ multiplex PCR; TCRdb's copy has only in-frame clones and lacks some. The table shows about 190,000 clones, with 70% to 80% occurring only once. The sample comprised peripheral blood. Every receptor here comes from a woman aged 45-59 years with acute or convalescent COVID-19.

The CDR3 spells CASSQGAGGPKTDTQYF. The CDR3 DNA follows: TGTGCCAGCAGCCAGGGAGCGGGAGGGCCGAAAACAGATACGCAGTATTTT. This rearrangement joins TRBV3-1 (or the pseudogene TRBV3-2) to TRBJ2-3; 10 bases match TRBD2. In germline, CDR1 is LGHDT, CDR2 YNNKEL (reference sequence). The CDR3 extends over 17 amino acids. V lost 3 bases, J lost 3 bases, and 9 bases stayed unmatched.

CDR3 region: CASSVAPGQAYEQYF. CDR3 in DNA: TGTGCCAGCAGCGTCGCACCGGGACAGGCCTACGAGCAGTACTTC. V and J are TRBV5-6 and TRBJ2-7; 8 nucleotides match TRBD1. Losses at the gene ends were 4 bases for V and 2 bases for J; bases not matched to a gene: 8. Germline lookup yields CDR1 SGHDT and CDR2 YYEEEE. This CDR3 has 15 residues.

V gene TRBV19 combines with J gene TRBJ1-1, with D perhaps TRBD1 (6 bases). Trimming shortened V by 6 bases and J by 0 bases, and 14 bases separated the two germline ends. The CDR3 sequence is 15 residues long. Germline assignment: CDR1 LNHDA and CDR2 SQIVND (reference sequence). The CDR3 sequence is CASRSQAGVNTEAFF. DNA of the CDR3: TGTGCCAGTAGATCCCAGGCAGGGGTGAACACTGAAGCTTTCTTT.

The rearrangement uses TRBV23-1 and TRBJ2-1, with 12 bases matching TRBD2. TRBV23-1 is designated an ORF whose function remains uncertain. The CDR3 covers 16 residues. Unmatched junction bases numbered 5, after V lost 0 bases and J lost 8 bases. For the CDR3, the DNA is TGCGCCAGCAGTCAATCGACTAGCGGGGGTTGGCATGAGCAGTTCTTC. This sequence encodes CASSQSTSGGWHEQFF.

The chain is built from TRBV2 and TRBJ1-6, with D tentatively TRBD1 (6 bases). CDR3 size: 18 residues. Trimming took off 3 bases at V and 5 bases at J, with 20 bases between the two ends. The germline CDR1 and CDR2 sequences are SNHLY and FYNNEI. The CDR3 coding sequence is TGTGCCAGCAGTGACCCAGCCACCGACAGGAGTAATAATTCACCCCTCCACTTT. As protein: CASSDPATDRSNNSPLHF.

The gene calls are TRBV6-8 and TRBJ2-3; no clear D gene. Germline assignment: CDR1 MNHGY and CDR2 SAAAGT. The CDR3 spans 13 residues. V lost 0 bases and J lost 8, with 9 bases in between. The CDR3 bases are TGTGCCAGCAGTTACTCCGATGGCGGTACGCAGTATTTT. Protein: CASSYSDGGTQYF.

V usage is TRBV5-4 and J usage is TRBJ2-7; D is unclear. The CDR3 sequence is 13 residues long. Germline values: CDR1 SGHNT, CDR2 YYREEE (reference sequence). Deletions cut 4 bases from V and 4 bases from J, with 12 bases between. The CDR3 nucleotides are TGTGCCAGCAGCCGAACAGAGAGTTACGAGCAGTACTTC. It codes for CASSRTESYEQYF.

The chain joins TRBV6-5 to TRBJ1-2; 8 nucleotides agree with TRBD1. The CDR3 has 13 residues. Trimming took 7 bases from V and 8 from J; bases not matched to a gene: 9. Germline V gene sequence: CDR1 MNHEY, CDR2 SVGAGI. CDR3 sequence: CASIGTGGDGYTF. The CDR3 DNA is TGTGCCAGCATAGGTACAGGGGGAGACGGCTACACCTTC.

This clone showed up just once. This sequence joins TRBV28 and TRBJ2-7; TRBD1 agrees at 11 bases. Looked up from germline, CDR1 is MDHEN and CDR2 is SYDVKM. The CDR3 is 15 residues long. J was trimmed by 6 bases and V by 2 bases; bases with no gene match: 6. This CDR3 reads CASSLGGTGGLEQYF. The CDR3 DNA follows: TGTGCCAGCAGTTTAGGGGGGACAGGGGGACTCGAGCAGTACTTC.

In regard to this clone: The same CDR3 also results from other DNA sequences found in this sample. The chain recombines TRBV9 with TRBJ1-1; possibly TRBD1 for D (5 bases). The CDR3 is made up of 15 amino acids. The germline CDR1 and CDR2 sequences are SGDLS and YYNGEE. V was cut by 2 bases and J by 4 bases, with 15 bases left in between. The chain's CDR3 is CASSVDPGGGTEAFF. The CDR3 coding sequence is TGTGCCAGCAGCGTTGACCCCGGCGGGGGCACTGAAGCTTTCTTT. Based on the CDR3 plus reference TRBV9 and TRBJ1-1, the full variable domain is DSGVTQTPKHLITATGQRVTLRCSPRSGDLSVYWYQQSLDQGLQFLIQYYNGEERAKGNILERFSAQQFPDLHSELNLSSLELGDSALYFCASSVDPGGGTEAFFGQGTRLTVV.

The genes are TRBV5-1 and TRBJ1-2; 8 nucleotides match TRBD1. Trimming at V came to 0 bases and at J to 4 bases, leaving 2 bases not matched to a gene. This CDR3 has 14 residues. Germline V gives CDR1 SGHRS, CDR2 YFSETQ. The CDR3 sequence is CASSLAQGGYGYTF. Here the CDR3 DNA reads TGCGCCAGCAGCTTGGCACAGGGGGGCTATGGCTACACCTTC.